Sequencing of this T cell receptor (beta chain) was carried out in a study of a mutant IDH1 vaccine in newly diagnosed glioma. Whole-study context: Eight vaccine doses were administered to patients at weeks 1, 3, 5, 7, 11, 15, 19 and 23. Radiotherapy alone preceded vaccination by 4-6 weeks; alternatively, vaccination started with temozolomide cycles. Patients' prior therapy spanned radiotherapy, temozolomide, or both; most underwent both.

Germline loops: CDR1 MNHNS, CDR2 SASEGT. V lost 4 bases, J lost 3 bases, and 9 bases lay in between. This CDR3 is built from 13 residues. Remarks on this clone: No antigen is known for it.

Documented time point: week 11, during vaccination. Topical imiquimod accompanied each vaccine dose, which consisted of 300 ug of mutant IDH1 20-mer peptide. Donors harbored newly found WHO grade 3 or 4 IDH1-mutant, ATRX-lost astrocytomas. TCRdb's table, derived via immunoSEQ multiplex PCR, lists solely in-frame clones and lacks some. The sample carries about 36,000 clones, roughly 80% recorded once. Sequencing was performed on peripheral blood mononuclear cells (PBMCs), taken from a glioma patient whose treatment included an IDH1 peptide vaccine. This receptor was identified in a woman in her twenties or thirties with glioma. Some clones in this sample may be carry-over from other donors' samples. The chain has TRBV6-1 and TRBJ2-5; D ambiguous. Here the CDR3 DNA reads TGTGCCAGCAGTGCGGTCCCGGAAGAGACCCAGTACTTC. The encoded protein is CASSAVPEETQYF.